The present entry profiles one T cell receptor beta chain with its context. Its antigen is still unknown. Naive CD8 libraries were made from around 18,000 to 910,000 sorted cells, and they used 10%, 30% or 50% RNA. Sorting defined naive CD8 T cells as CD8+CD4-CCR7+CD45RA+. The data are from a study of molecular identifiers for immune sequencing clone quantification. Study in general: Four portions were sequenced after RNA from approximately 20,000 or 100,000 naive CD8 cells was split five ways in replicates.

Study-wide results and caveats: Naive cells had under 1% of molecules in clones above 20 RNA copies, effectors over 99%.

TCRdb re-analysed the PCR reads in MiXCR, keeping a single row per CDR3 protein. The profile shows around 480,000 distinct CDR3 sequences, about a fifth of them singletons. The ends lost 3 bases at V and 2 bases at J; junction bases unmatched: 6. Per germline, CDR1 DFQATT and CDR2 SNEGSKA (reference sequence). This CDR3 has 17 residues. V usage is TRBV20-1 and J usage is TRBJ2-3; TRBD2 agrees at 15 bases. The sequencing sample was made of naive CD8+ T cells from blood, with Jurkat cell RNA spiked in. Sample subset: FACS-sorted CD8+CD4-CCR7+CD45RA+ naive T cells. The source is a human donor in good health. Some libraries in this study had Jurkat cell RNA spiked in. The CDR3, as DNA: TGCAGTGCTAGCGGACTAGCGGGGGGGTATAACACAGATACGCAGTATTTT. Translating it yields CSASGLAGGYNTDTQYF.